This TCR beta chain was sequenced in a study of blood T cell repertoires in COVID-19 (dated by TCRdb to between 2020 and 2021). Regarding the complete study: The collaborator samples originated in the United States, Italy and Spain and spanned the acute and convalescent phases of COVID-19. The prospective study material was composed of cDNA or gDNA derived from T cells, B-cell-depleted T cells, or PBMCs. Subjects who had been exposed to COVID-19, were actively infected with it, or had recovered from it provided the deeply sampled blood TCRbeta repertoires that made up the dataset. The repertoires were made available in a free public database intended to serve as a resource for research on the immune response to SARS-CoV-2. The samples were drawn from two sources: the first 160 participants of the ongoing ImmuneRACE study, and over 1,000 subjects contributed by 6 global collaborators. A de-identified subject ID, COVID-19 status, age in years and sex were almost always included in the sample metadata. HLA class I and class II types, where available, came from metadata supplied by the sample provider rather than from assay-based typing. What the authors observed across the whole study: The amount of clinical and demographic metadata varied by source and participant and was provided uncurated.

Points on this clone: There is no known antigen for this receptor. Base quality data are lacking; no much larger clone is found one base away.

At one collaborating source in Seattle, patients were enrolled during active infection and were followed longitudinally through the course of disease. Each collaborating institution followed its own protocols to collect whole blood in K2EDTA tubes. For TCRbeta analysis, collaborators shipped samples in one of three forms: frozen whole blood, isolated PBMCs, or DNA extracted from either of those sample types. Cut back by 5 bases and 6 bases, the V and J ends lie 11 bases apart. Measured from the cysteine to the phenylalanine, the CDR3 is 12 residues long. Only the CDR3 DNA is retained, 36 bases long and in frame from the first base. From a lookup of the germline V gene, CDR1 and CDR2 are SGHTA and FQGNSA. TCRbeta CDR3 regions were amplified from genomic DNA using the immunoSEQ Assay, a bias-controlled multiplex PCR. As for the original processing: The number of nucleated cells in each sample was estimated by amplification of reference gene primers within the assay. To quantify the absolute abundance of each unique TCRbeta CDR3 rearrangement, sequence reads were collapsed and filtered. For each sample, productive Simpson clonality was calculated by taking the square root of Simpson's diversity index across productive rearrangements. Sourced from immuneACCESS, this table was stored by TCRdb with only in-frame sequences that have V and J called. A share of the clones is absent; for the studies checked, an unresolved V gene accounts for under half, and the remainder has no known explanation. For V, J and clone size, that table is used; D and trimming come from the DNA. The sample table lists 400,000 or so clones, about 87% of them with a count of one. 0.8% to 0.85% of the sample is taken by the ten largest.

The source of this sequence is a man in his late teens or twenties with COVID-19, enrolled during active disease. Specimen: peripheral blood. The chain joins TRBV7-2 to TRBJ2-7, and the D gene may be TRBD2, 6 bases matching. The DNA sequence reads TGTGCCAGCAGCCGCGAAGCGGGCGAGCAGTACTTC. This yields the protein CASSREAGEQYF.